This T cell receptor (beta chain) was recorded in a study of cytotoxic CD8 clonotypes in ibrutinib-treated CLL. For the study at large: Results showed about 25 partial and 2 complete responses; following median around 68 months, around 15 remained remitted, roughly 12 advanced. A mean of approximately 260,000 productive templates and 100,000 or so productive rearrangements was obtained per sample. Whole-study findings and limits: Contraction or stability on treatment characterized the public clonotypes, which were uncommon. Sample timing was unmatched between remission and later-progressing patients; lymph nodes unstudied.

A remark on this clone: What it recognizes is unknown.

CDR3 length: 16 residues. Germline V lookup: CDR1 SQVTM, CDR2 ANQGSEA. Trimming took 4 bases from V and 2 from J; bases not matched to a gene: 11. Clones were sequenced by immunoSEQ multiplex PCR, and TCRdb holds only the in-frame ones, with some missing. Of some 140,000 clones listed, approximately 89% were seen once; the top ten hold under 14%. The sequenced sample was PBMCs, obtained after 12 months of ibrutinib treatment. V is TRBV29-1 and J is TRBJ2-7; the match to TRBD2 covers 10 bases. This sequence originates from a human donor with chronic lymphocytic leukemia. Here the CDR3 reads CSVVGAASGRAYEQYF. The CDR3 DNA reads TGCAGCGTTGTTGGAGCAGCCAGCGGGAGGGCCTACGAGCAGTACTTC.